This T cell receptor beta chain was sequenced in a study of T cell responses to AZD1222 COVID-19 vaccine. Germline assignment: CDR1 KGHSH and CDR2 LQKENI. Trimming took 5 bases from V and 2 from J, leaving 10 bases between them. This CDR3 contains 14 residues. This clone appeared a single time. Its antigen remains unknown. Overall study results and limits: Repertoires were sampled only after the peak T cell response.

Clones were read by immunoSEQ multiplex PCR, and TCRdb kept only the in-frame ones, dropping some. The sample shows over 55,000 clones, roughly 84% of them seen only once. This specimen was peripheral blood, taken on day 0 of AZD1222 vaccination. The chain is built from TRBV18 and TRBJ1-5; D may be TRBD1 (6 bases). The receptor's source is an adult in good health. CDR3 residues: CASSETGGNQPQHF. The CDR3 nucleotides are TGTGCCAGCTCAGAGACAGGCGGCAATCAGCCCCAGCATTTT.